This T cell receptor (beta chain) was identified in a study of Ad26.COV2.S vaccination and SARS-CoV-2 variants. Treatment in this sample: over 15 received Ad26.COV2.S at low or high dose, single or two shots; five or six received placebo; per-sample allocation not given. Sampling happened 63 days after the first vaccine or placebo injection. For this clone: A read error may account for a junction end that differs from germline.

The CDR3 extends over 15 amino acids. Germline CDR1 is MNHEY and CDR2 is SVGAGI. The assay was immunoSEQ multiplex PCR, and TCRdb's table has in-frame clones only and misses some. The sample gives about 400,000 clones, about 83% of which show up once; around 7% is in the top ten. The clonotype comes from a person between 18 and 65 years old who received the Ad26.COV2.S COVID-19 vaccine or a placebo. Here the sequenced sample was peripheral blood, taken in a trial of Ad26.COV2.S vaccine versus placebo. This chain uses TRBV6-5 with TRBJ2-7, with D uncertain. This CDR3 is CASSYSGVGSYEQYF. In nucleotides, the CDR3 is TGTGCCAGCAGCTACTCAGGAGTAGGCTCCTACGAGCAGTACTTC.